Listed here is a single TCR beta chain. Its antigen remains unidentified. The sample comes from a study of T cell responses to AZD1222 COVID-19 vaccine. The table came from immunoSEQ multiplex PCR; TCRdb's copy has only in-frame clones and leaves some out. The sample includes around 160,000 clones, under 95% seen only once; the top ten take around 2.8%. Study-level results: Of spike-specific TCRs, nearly half reportedly target regions left unmutated in variants.

The germline gives CDR1 MGHRA, CDR2 YSYEKL. The CDR3 runs to 16 residues. V was cut by 0 bases and J by 4 bases, with 13 bases left in between. The rearrangement uses TRBV4-1 and TRBJ1-5; a weak D match, TRBD1 (5 bases). The sequence was collected from an adult in good health. Sequencing used peripheral blood, obtained on day 0 of MenACWY control vaccination. CDR3 protein: CASSQDDSYYNQPQHF. CDR3 coding DNA: TGCGCCAGCAGCCAAGATGACAGCTATTATAATCAGCCCCAGCATTTT.